This entry lists 24 T cell receptor beta chains sequenced from one sample in a study of T cells in Graves' hyperthyroidism and ophthalmopathy. Researchers took RNA transcripts and amplified the TCR beta CDR3 regions from them. During a first-round RT-PCR of the TCR CDR3, the HTBI primer set was used. MiXCR, applied by TCRdb to the multiplex PCR reads, yields one record per CDR3 protein. Of more than 500,000 distinct CDR3 sequences listed, about 14% are singletons. Material for sequencing was blood. These receptors were taken from a woman between 35 and 50 years old with Graves' ophthalmopathy.

The rearrangement links TRBV11-1 to TRBJ2-6; D is uncertain. The CDR3 covers 18 residues. Trimming cost V 4 bases and J 0 bases, with 16 bases left between them. CDR1 is SGHAT, CDR2 FQDESV, per germline (reference sequence). The CDR3 here is CASSSPRYLSSGANVLTF. CDR3 nucleotide sequence: TGTGCCAGCAGCTCGCCCCGGTATCTGAGCTCTGGGGCCAACGTCCTGACTTTC.

This clonotype was seen ten or more times. CDR3 nucleotides: TGTGCCACCAGCAACTCTGCTAGCGGGAGGAACCAAGAGACCCAGTACTTC. Encoded protein: CATSNSASGRNQETQYF. This chain joins TRBV15 and TRBJ2-5; TRBD2 agrees at 11 bases. Germline V gene lookup returns CDR1 LNHNV and CDR2 YYDKDF (reference sequence). The CDR3 runs 17 residues. V lost 4 bases, J lost 0 bases, and 7 bases stayed unmatched.

This clonotype was seen many times. The rearrangement links TRBV6-1 to TRBJ1-3; the D is unclear. V dropped 3 bases and J dropped 2 bases, with 2 bases sitting between them. This CDR3 contains 12 residues. Germline CDR1 reads MNHNS; CDR2 reads SASEGT. For the CDR3, the DNA is TGTGCCAGCAGTGAGGCTGGAAACACCATATATTTT. Its protein is CASSEAGNTIYF.

This rearrangement joins TRBV14 to TRBJ1-1, with 7 positions matching TRBD1. This CDR3 contains 15 residues. Per the germline V gene, CDR1 is SGHDN and CDR2 is FVKESK. V shed 4 bases and J 1 base; nucleotides not matched to a gene: 6. This CDR3 reads CASSRNRGPNTEAFF. CDR3 coding DNA: TGTGCCAGCAGCCGCAACAGGGGTCCGAACACTGAAGCTTTCTTT.

The chain uses TRBV6-1 and TRBJ1-2; 7 positions agree with TRBD1. This CDR3 is built from 17 residues. The V segment lost 5 bases and the J segment 8 bases; nucleotides outside the gene matches: 20. From germline, CDR1 is MNHNS and CDR2 SASEGT. CDR3 in amino acids: CASSPHALDRDESGYTF. The CDR3 DNA reads TGTGCCAGCAGTCCCCACGCCCTCGACAGGGACGAATCCGGCTACACCTTC.

V gene TRBV12-3 or TRBV12-4 combines with J gene TRBJ1-5; weak D call: TRBD1 (5 bases). Trimming left V 5 bases short and J 7 bases short, with 12 bases between. CDR3 length: 13 amino acids. CDR3 DNA sequence: TGTGCCAGCAGTATCGGGGGGGTACAGCCCCAGCATTTT. Protein: CASSIGGVQPQHF.

This clonotype was seen a single time. The V and J genes are TRBV28 and TRBJ1-2; weak D call: TRBD1 (5 bases). The CDR3 contains 16 residues. With 7 bases removed from V and 4 bases from J, the gap between germline ends came to 22 bases. The germline gives CDR1 MDHEN, CDR2 SYDVKM. This CDR3 reads CASNPSGAERSYGYTF. The CDR3 nucleotides are TGTGCCAGCAACCCTTCTGGGGCGGAGAGGTCCTATGGCTACACCTTC.

This clonotype has only a few counts. V usage is TRBV2 and J usage is TRBJ2-7; D is perhaps TRBD2 (5 bases). CDR1 and CDR2 (germline): SNHLY, FYNNEI. V shed 2 bases and J shed 4 bases, with 9 bases lying between them. CDR3 length: 13 residues. Here the CDR3 reads CASSEFRGYEQYF. The CDR3 region has the DNA TGTGCCAGCAGTGAATTTCGGGGATACGAGCAGTACTTC. The full variable domain, in which reference TRBV2 and TRBJ2-7 provide the parts outside the CDR3, is EPEVTQTPSHQVTQMGQEVILRCVPISNHLYFYWYRQILGQKVEFLVSFYNNEISEKSEIFDDQFSVERPDGSNFTLKIRSTKLEDSAMYFCASSEFRGYEQYFGPGTRLTVT.

This clonotype was counted ten times or more. The chain joins TRBV5-1 to TRBJ1-6; TRBD1 might be the D (5 bases). Between the trimmed V and J ends, which lost 5 bases and 8 bases, there was a span of 14 bases. This CDR3 contains 14 residues. CDR1 and CDR2 (germline): SGHRS, YFSETQ. The CDR3 region is CASSSTEGDSPLHF. CDR3 nucleotides: TGCGCCAGCAGTTCGACAGAGGGAGATTCACCCCTCCACTTT.

This clonotype was counted only a few times. The rearrangement uses TRBV6-5 and TRBJ2-1, with TRBD1 matching 8 bases. The CDR3 has 17 residues. Germline trimming cut 4 bases from V and 4 bases from J; bases unmatched to any gene: 12. Germline V lookup: CDR1 MNHEY, CDR2 SVGAGI. The CDR3 reads CASSSLSYGTGYNEQFF. Here the CDR3 DNA reads TGTGCCAGCAGTTCCTTAAGTTATGGGACAGGATACAATGAGCAGTTCTTC.

This clonotype was seen at least ten times. This may be a read error, as it is one base from a much larger clone. J is TRBJ1-1 and V is TRBV27; D unclear. From germline, CDR1 is MNHEY and CDR2 SMNVEV (reference sequence). This CDR3 contains 13 residues. Trimming took off 5 bases at V and 1 base at J, with 8 bases between the two ends. The CDR3 DNA follows: TGTGCCAGCAGTCGCCCAGGGAACACTGAAGCTTTCTTT. Translating it yields CASSRPGNTEAFF.

There are a few counts of this clonotype. This chain uses TRBV20-1 with TRBJ1-1; 8 nucleotides align to TRBD1. The junction had 7 bases not matched to a gene; V was cut back by 0 bases and J by 10 bases. The CDR3 covers 13 residues. From germline, CDR1 is DFQATT and CDR2 SNEGSKA (reference sequence). CDR3 loop: CSARDGGRGLAFF. DNA for the CDR3: TGCAGTGCTAGAGATGGGGGCAGGGGGCTAGCTTTCTTT.

To note about this clonotype: This clone may be a read error of a much larger clone one base away. V is TRBV5-1 and J is TRBJ2-6; D is ambiguous. The CDR3 is 15 amino acids. From germline, CDR1 is SGHRS and CDR2 YFSETQ. Trimming stripped 7 bases from V and 0 bases from J, with 11 bases between. In DNA form, the CDR3 reads TGCGCCAGCGGGATACAGATCTCTGGGGCCAACGTCCTGACTTTC. Translated, it gives CASGIQISGANVLTF.

This clonotype was seen at least ten times. CDR3 sequence: CASSLLWGEEQPQHF. The CDR3 region has the DNA TGTGCCAGCAGCCTACTTTGGGGAGAGGAACAGCCCCAGCATTTT. J is TRBJ1-5 and V is TRBV27, with D unresolved. The CDR3 spans 15 residues. Trimming cost V 6 bases and J 7 bases, with 19 bases left between them. Germline assignment: CDR1 MNHEY and CDR2 SMNVEV (reference sequence).

This clonotype occurred many times. For the CDR3, the DNA is TGTGCCAGCAGCGCCACGACTAGCGGGACCCGGCAAGAGACCCAGTACTTC. It is translated as CASSATTSGTRQETQYF. The chain recombines TRBV9 with TRBJ2-5, with TRBD2 matching over 11 bases. Germline CDR1 is SGDLS and CDR2 is YYNGEE. The CDR3 contains 17 residues. V was clipped by 3 bases and J by 2 bases; unmatched bases: 9.

This clonotype has ten or more counts. For the CDR3, the DNA is TGTGCCAGCAGCCCGAGGGCGAGTGCTGCTCAGCCCCAGCATTTT. The encoded protein is CASSPRASAAQPQHF. The chain recombines TRBV7-2 with TRBJ1-5, with no clear D. The CDR3 contains 15 residues. The V end was cut by 5 bases, the J end by 6 bases, with 17 bases between. From germline, CDR1 is SGHTA and CDR2 FQGNSA.

This clonotype was detected only a few times. V is TRBV27 and J is TRBJ2-7; 10 bases map to TRBD1. J lost 7 bases, V lost 2 bases, and 5 bases had no gene match. Germline values: CDR1 MNHEY, CDR2 SMNVEV (reference sequence). The CDR3 runs 14 residues. CDR3 amino acids: CASSLGTGAGEQYF. DNA of the CDR3: TGTGCCAGCAGTTTAGGGACAGGGGCCGGGGAGCAGTACTTC.

This clonotype occurred a few times. This chain links TRBV11-2 with TRBJ1-2; TRBD1 matches at 8 bases. Looked up from germline, CDR1 is SGHAT and CDR2 is FQNNGV. This CDR3 comprises 16 residues. J was trimmed by 8 bases and V by 5 bases; bases with no gene match: 16. CDR3 loop: CASSNGAGGHGWGYTF. CDR3 sequence (DNA): TGTGCCAGCAGCAACGGGGCAGGGGGCCACGGCTGGGGCTACACCTTC.

This clonotype was recorded at least ten times. The chain employs TRBV6-1 and TRBJ2-4; no firm D call. Trimming took off 3 bases at V and 2 bases at J, with 5 bases between the two ends. Per the germline V gene, CDR1 is MNHNS and CDR2 is SASEGT. The CDR3 extends over 13 amino acids. CDR3 sequence: CASSDGPKNIQYF. The CDR3 region has the DNA TGTGCCAGCAGTGATGGGCCCAAAAACATTCAGTACTTC.

The chain has TRBV6-1 and TRBJ1-6, with D possibly being TRBD1 (5 bases). This CDR3 comprises 16 residues. In germline, CDR1 is MNHNS, CDR2 SASEGT. Between the trimmed V and J ends, which lost 7 bases and 0 bases, there was a span of 13 bases. DNA of the CDR3: TGTGCCAGCAAGAGGGAAGGGGTCTCCTATAATTCACCCCTCCACTTT. Protein: CASKREGVSYNSPLHF.

This clonotype was found a few times. One junction end disagrees with the germline gene, perhaps due to a read error. The gene calls are TRBV6-5 and TRBJ1-3, with D perhaps TRBD1 (5 bases). The CDR3 contains 10 residues. Germline V lookup: CDR1 MNHEY, CDR2 SVGAGI. Written as DNA, the CDR3 is TGTGCCAGGGCTGAGGCGGGACCTCATTTT. Translated, it gives CARAEAGPHF.

This clonotype was recorded only once. This chain connects TRBV19 to TRBJ1-1; tentative D call: TRBD1 (5 bases). The CDR3 sequence is 12 residues long. Deletions cut 5 bases from V and 11 bases from J, with 15 bases between. Germline V gene lookup returns CDR1 LNHDA and CDR2 SQIVND (reference sequence). CDR3 coding DNA: TGTGCCAGTAGTGACCGGGGCAGGGCTGCTTTCTTT. As protein: CASSDRGRAAFF. Complete variable domain (other parts from reference TRBV19 and TRBJ1-1): DGGITQSPKYLFRKEGQNVTLSCEQNLNHDAMYWYRQDPGQGLRLIYYSQIVNDFQKGDIAEGYSVSREKKESFPLTVTSAQKNPTAFYLCASSDRGRAAFFGQGTRLTVV.

In its sample, this clonotype was seen a few times. The chain employs TRBV5-1 and TRBJ2-5, with TRBD2 identical over 12 bases. Germline V lookup: CDR1 SGHRS, CDR2 YFSETQ. Trimming removed 3 bases from V and 2 bases from J; junction bases left unmatched: 5. This CDR3 region has 16 residues. For the CDR3, the DNA is TGCGCCAGCAGCTCTACCGGGACTAGCGGGCAAGAGACCCAGTACTTC. The encoded protein is CASSSTGTSGQETQYF.

This clonotype was seen repeatedly, ten times or more. The chain joins TRBV4-2 to TRBJ1-5; D may be TRBD1 (5 bases). Trimming removed 4 bases at V and 7 bases at J, with 17 bases between. This CDR3 has 15 residues. Per the germline V gene, CDR1 is LGHNA and CDR2 is YNFKEQ. CDR3 amino acids: CASSRETGGGQPQHF. In DNA form, the CDR3 reads TGTGCCAGCAGCCGAGAAACAGGAGGAGGCCAGCCCCAGCATTTT.